This TCR beta chain originates from a study of T-cell memory formation after mild COVID-19. About the study: Among the donors, TCR clusters were largely specific to each donor. Whole-study results and caveats: Contracting clones localized mainly to CM and EM when CD4+ and mainly to EMRA when CD8+.

Germline CDR1 is DFQATT and CDR2 is SNEGSKA (reference sequence). Trimming took 0 bases from V and 4 from J; bases not matched to a gene: 6. The CDR3 sequence is 14 residues long. The authors produced TCR alpha and TCR beta cDNA libraries with sample barcodes and UMIs by 5'RACE using constant-segment primers. TCRdb processed the 5' RACE reads anew with MiXCR; each CDR3 protein has one entry. This table holds about 400,000 distinct CDR3 sequences, approximately 18% found once. This clonotype occurred a few times. Its specificity is unknown. The sequenced sample consisted of PBMCs or a T cell subset sorted from them (not recorded which). The source is a man between 18 and 29 years old who had mild COVID-19 (a few samples of this study predate the infection). Cell type and time point are not known. The chain carries TRBV20-1 and TRBJ2-7; 7 bases line up with TRBD2. The CDR3 is CSARDAGEGYEQYF. CDR3 DNA sequence: TGCAGTGCTAGAGATGCGGGGGAGGGATACGAGCAGTACTTC.